The entry below gives a single TCR beta chain sequence along with its context. For every subset, genomic DNA was evenly distributed across several immunoSEQ plates. The table came from immunoSEQ multiplex PCR; TCRdb's copy has only in-frame clones and leaves some out. The table has about 1.1 million clones, around 77% seen once. The data were taken from a study of shared clonotypes between healthy human individuals. V lost 5 bases to trimming and J lost 0 bases; unmatched junction nucleotides: 7. This CDR3 contains 18 residues. Germline V lookup: CDR1 LNHDA, CDR2 SQIVND (reference sequence). The receptor was derived from a man aged 18 to 30 in good health. Some clones in this sample may be carry-over from other donors' samples. Sequencing input: memory CD4+ T cells from PBMCs. Indicated subset: CD45RA-negative fraction. The gene calls are TRBV19 and TRBJ2-6, with 10 bases identical to TRBD2. The CDR3 nucleotides are TGTGCCAGTAGTCCGAGACTAGCGGGCCGCTCTGGGGCCAACGTCCTGACTTTC. This codes for CASSPRLAGRSGANVLTF.